This TCR beta chain originates from a study of CD8+ T cells in alopecia areata. CDR3 length: 15 residues. Germline CDR1 SQVTM, CDR2 ANQGSEA. The ends lost 4 bases at V and 7 bases at J; junction bases unmatched: 11. The sequencing template was cDNA reverse transcribed from extracted RNA. Assay: immunoSEQ multiplex PCR; the TCRdb copy retains only in-frame clones and omits some. The sample lists 110,000 to 150,000 clones; approximately 50% were seen once. The TCR originated in a human donor with alopecia areata. The V gene is TRBV29-1, the J gene TRBJ2-1; TRBD2 matches 9 bases. This specimen consisted of CD4+ T cells sorted from blood, obtained at week 0. The CDR3 spells CSVGMWREGNNEQFF. The CDR3 coding sequence is TGCAGCGTTGGTATGTGGCGGGAGGGAAATAATGAGCAGTTCTTC.